Following are 19 T cell receptor beta chains from one sample sequenced in a study of shared clonotypes between healthy human individuals. Sequencing used immunoSEQ multiplex PCR; TCRdb keeps in-frame clones, though not all of them. Among some 1.5 million clones, approximately 98% were seen once, and the ten largest hold around 0.47%. Sequencing was done on a sample of naive CD4+ T cells sorted from blood. Subset noted: CD45RA+ positively selected. These receptors came from a man under 40 in good health.

The chain links TRBV23-1 to TRBJ1-1; tentative D call: TRBD1 (5 bases). TRBV23-1 is an open reading frame, and its role is uncertain. Trimming shortened V by 2 bases and J by 1 base, and 23 bases separated the two germline ends. The CDR3 is 19 residues long. CDR3 DNA sequence: TGCGCCAGCAGTCAAAACGGAGGTTCTATTCTGACAGCGAACACTGAAGCTTTCTTT. Protein: CASSQNGGSILTANTEAFF.

The chain carries TRBV10-3 and TRBJ2-7; 10 bases match TRBD2. Germline-derived CDR1 and CDR2 are ENHRY and SYGVKD. This CDR3 spans 18 amino acids. Germline trimming cut 0 bases from V and 0 bases from J; bases unmatched to any gene: 8. DNA for the CDR3: TGTGCCATCAGTGAGTCGATTTTAGGGACTAGCGACTCCTACGAGCAGTACTTC. Translation gives CAISESILGTSDSYEQYF.

J is TRBJ2-1 and V is TRBV9; D uncertain. V shed 5 bases and J shed 7 bases, with 16 bases lying between them. CDR3 length equals 14 residues. Germline assignment: CDR1 SGDLS and CDR2 YYNGEE. CDR3 region: CASSVSGPQNEQFF. The CDR3 region has the DNA TGTGCCAGCAGTGTCTCGGGCCCCCAGAATGAGCAGTTCTTC.

This clone was picked up a small number of times. The CDR3 coding sequence is TGTGCCAGCAGTACGCGACAGGGCAACGAGCAGTACTTC. Encoded protein: CASSTRQGNEQYF. The V and J genes are TRBV6-6 and TRBJ2-7; the match to TRBD1 covers 7 bases. The junction had 6 bases not matched to a gene; V was cut back by 5 bases and J by 5 bases. The germline V gene encodes CDR1 MNHNY and CDR2 SVGAGI (reference sequence). This CDR3 region has 13 residues.

The chain is built from TRBV12-5 and TRBJ2-1; tentatively, D is TRBD2 (5 bases). The V end was cut by 4 bases, the J end by 15 bases, with 31 bases between. The CDR3 totals 17 residues. Germline V CDR1 and CDR2: LGHNT, FRNRAP. CDR3 nucleotides: TGTGCTAGTGGTTCTTCGAAGGGCATTGATCGGGAAAGTCACAGGTTCTTC. Its translation is CASGSSKGIDRESHRFF.

The rearrangement joins TRBV19 to TRBJ1-1; maybe TRBD1 (5 bases). This CDR3 contains 13 residues. Germline V gene sequence: CDR1 LNHDA, CDR2 SQIVND (reference sequence). V was trimmed by 6 bases and J by 5 bases, leaving 13 bases between them. The CDR3 DNA is TGTGCCAGTAGGGTGACAGTAGGAACTGAAGCTTTCTTT. Translated: CASRVTVGTEAFF. Full variable domain (remainder filled in from reference TRBV19 and TRBJ1-1): DGGITQSPKYLFRKEGQNVTLSCEQNLNHDAMYWYRQDPGQGLRLIYYSQIVNDFQKGDIAEGYSVSREKKESFPLTVTSAQKNPTAFYLCASRVTVGTEAFFGQGTRLTVV.

The chain couples TRBV5-1 to TRBJ2-7; D is perhaps TRBD1 (6 bases). The V gene's germline CDR1 is SGHRS and CDR2 YFSETQ. V lost 2 bases to trimming and J lost 3 bases, with 12 bases between them. This CDR3 has 14 amino acids. The CDR3 coding sequence is TGCGCCAGCAGCTTACAAGGGGGTGGCTACGAGCAGTACTTC. This gives the protein CASSLQGGGYEQYF. Supplemented by reference TRBV5-1 and TRBJ2-7, the full variable domain reads KAGVTQTPRYLIKTRGQQVTLSCSPISGHRSVSWYQQTPGQGLQFLFEYFSETQRNKGNFPGRFSGRQFSNSRSEMNVSTLELGDSALYLCASSLQGGGYEQYFGPGTRLTVT.

The V and J genes are TRBV4-1 and TRBJ2-5, with D uncertain. Germline CDR1 reads MGHRA; CDR2 reads YSYEKL. Trimming pared 4 bases from V and 3 bases from J, leaving 12 bases between. There are 14 residues in the CDR3. The CDR3 protein is CASSPLGLKETQYF. CDR3 bases: TGCGCCAGCAGCCCCCTCGGGCTGAAAGAGACCCAGTACTTC.

The CDR3 coding sequence is TGTGCCAGCAGCTTAGGAGTGAGAGATACGCAGTATTTT. As protein: CASSLGVRDTQYF. The chain is built from TRBV7-2 and TRBJ2-3; D is uncertain. Per the germline V gene, CDR1 is SGHTA and CDR2 is FQGNSA. This CDR3 comprises 13 residues. V was cut by 1 base and J by 5 bases, with 7 bases left in between.

The V call is TRBV7-2, the J call TRBJ2-3; no definite D call. This CDR3 region has 13 residues. CDR1 and CDR2 (germline): SGHTA, FQGNSA. The V end lost 5 bases, the J end lost 0 bases, and 6 bases lay between the germline ends. DNA of the CDR3: TGTGCCAGCAGCGACGCAAGCACAGATACGCAGTATTTT. Amino acid sequence: CASSDASTDTQYF.

The V call is TRBV27, the J call TRBJ1-1; D gene unclear. CDR1 is MNHEY, CDR2 SMNVEV, per germline (reference sequence). V dropped 6 bases and J dropped 1 base, with 15 bases sitting between them. This CDR3 comprises 15 residues. CDR3 sequence (DNA): TGTGCCAGCAGCTATCAGTACCGGGGGAACACTGAAGCTTTCTTT. Translated: CASSYQYRGNTEAFF.

The chain carries TRBV2 and TRBJ2-5; D perhaps matches TRBD2 (7 bases). The CDR3 has 17 amino acids. Germline V CDR1 and CDR2: SNHLY, FYNNEI. V dropped 7 bases and J dropped 1 base, with 22 bases sitting between them. In nucleotides, the CDR3 is TGTGCCAGCAATGATTTTTTTAGGGGAGGGGGCCAAGAGACCCAGTACTTC. It encodes CASNDFFRGGGQETQYF.

The chain joins TRBV10-2 to TRBJ2-5; D gene uncertain. The V end was cut by 2 bases, the J end by 4 bases, with 5 bases between. The length of the CDR3 is 12 residues. CDR1 is WSHSY and CDR2 is SAAADI in the germline V gene. CDR3 nucleotide sequence: TGCGCCAGCAGTGAGATCCTAGAGACCCAGTACTTC. Translation: CASSEILETQYF.

Here the CDR3 DNA reads TGTGCCAGCAGTTTCTCGGGACTAGGGTCCTACGAGCAGTACTTC. Amino acids: CASSFSGLGSYEQYF. V usage is TRBV27 and J usage is TRBJ2-7; TRBD2 agrees at 8 bases. The CDR3 covers 15 residues. Germline assignment: CDR1 MNHEY and CDR2 SMNVEV (reference sequence). After removal of 3 bases from V and 1 base from J, the junction contained 5 bases not matched to a gene.

Comment on this clone: Other DNA sequences in this specimen translate into the identical CDR3. The J gene is TRBJ2-7, the V gene TRBV20-1, with D possibly TRBD2 on 5 matching bases. Per germline, CDR1 DFQATT and CDR2 SNEGSKA (reference sequence). The V and J ends lost 5 bases and 4 bases respectively, with 6 bases between them. CDR3 size: 10 residues. CDR3 amino acids: CSAGSYEQYF. CDR3 DNA: TGCAGTGCTGGGAGTTACGAGCAGTACTTC.

V and J are TRBV2 and TRBJ2-1; 11 positions match TRBD2. CDR3 length: 15 residues. Germline loops: CDR1 SNHLY, CDR2 FYNNEI. The junction had 7 bases not matched to a gene; V was cut back by 2 bases and J by 10 bases. CDR3 protein: CASSENLAGGREQFF. CDR3 coding DNA: TGTGCCAGCAGTGAAAATCTAGCGGGGGGTCGGGAGCAGTTCTTC. The variable domain in full, with the rest retrieved from reference TRBV2 and TRBJ2-1, is EPEVTQTPSHQVTQMGQEVILRCVPISNHLYFYWYRQILGQKVEFLVSFYNNEISEKSEIFDDQFSVERPDGSNFTLKIRSTKLEDSAMYFCASSENLAGGREQFFGPGTRLTVL.

The chain recombines TRBV5-1 with TRBJ1-5; no reliable D call. Germline lookup yields CDR1 SGHRS and CDR2 YFSETQ. The CDR3 extends over 15 amino acids. Trimming shortened V by 0 bases and J by 3 bases, and 10 bases separated the two germline ends. This CDR3 is CASSLDFGTNQPQHF. The DNA for the CDR3 is TGCGCCAGCAGCTTGGATTTCGGCACCAATCAGCCCCAGCATTTT. The full variable domain, its missing parts supplied by reference TRBV5-1 and TRBJ1-5, is KAGVTQTPRYLIKTRGQQVTLSCSPISGHRSVSWYQQTPGQGLQFLFEYFSETQRNKGNFPGRFSGRQFSNSRSEMNVSTLELGDSALYLCASSLDFGTNQPQHFGDGTRLSIL.

The chain has TRBV7-6 and TRBJ1-5; TRBD1 is a possible D gene (6 bases). Per germline, CDR1 SGHVS and CDR2 FNYEAQ. This CDR3 is built from 13 residues. Trimming took 6 bases from V and 7 from J, leaving 13 bases between them. CDR3 in amino acids: CASSWRGGQPQHF. DNA of the CDR3: TGTGCCAGCAGTTGGAGGGGGGGCCAGCCCCAGCATTTT.

V gene TRBV5-5 combines with J gene TRBJ2-2, with 7 bases matching TRBD1. The CDR3 totals 14 residues. In germline, CDR1 is SGHKS, CDR2 YYEKEE (reference sequence). The J segment lost 6 bases and the V segment lost 4 bases, leaving 6 bases of the junction unmatched. The CDR3 spells CASSVGTAPGELFF. The CDR3 coding sequence is TGTGCCAGCAGCGTAGGGACAGCCCCCGGGGAGCTGTTTTTT.